These T cell receptor beta chains were read from a single sample in a study of beta chain features in type 1 diabetes. Assay used: immunoSEQ multiplex PCR; TCRdb lists only in-frame clones, some missing. The sample records a few hundred thousand clones, around 9.9% being singletons. Sequencing was performed on naive CD4+ T cells from blood. The receptors shown here come from a man aged 25-40 years with type 1 diabetes. CDR3s include the opening cysteine and the closing phenylalanine or tryptophan. Not all rows give a size; the values are once, few, many and, for expanded clones, a class.

size | V | CDR3
- | TRBV18 | CASSPGVLETQYF
few | TRBV28 | CASRQTGTEAFF
few | TRBV29-1 | CSVDADFQETQYF
few | TRBV4-2 | CASSLEESNTEAFF
- | TRBV5-1 | CASSPRGQAAGTEAFF
- | TRBV7-9 | CASSPEPNTEAFF
few | TRBV9 | CASSDQISYEQYF
- | TRBV7-2 | CASSPSGGRGYGYTF
- | TRBV6-5 | CASRLGHLNTEAFF
- | TRBV4-1 | CASSLQGHVGEQYF
once | TRBV30 | CAWRNKGAAGDTQYF
- | TRBV11-2 | CASSTWTASQETQYF
few | TRBV4-1 | CASSQPDRARTDTQYF
- | TRBV7-2 | CASSLVSFSYNEQFF
- | TRBV7-9 | CASSLFSGANVLTF
few | TRBV11-2 | CASSLETGTLADTQYF
few | TRBV18 | CASSSTRGQDNSPLHF
- | TRBV19 | CASSARSPDEQFF
once | TRBV5-8 | CASSFWTGHQPQHF
few | TRBV7-2 | CASSLSGGEQFF
few | TRBV7-2 | CASSFDRSAIGETQYF
few | TRBV2 | CASSERDRGPTDTQYF
few | TRBV7-8 | CASRELVSQETQYF
few | TRBV5-4 | CASSPGRITGELFF
- | TRBV19 | CATAPGFYGYTF
- | TRBV19 | CASSYRDNQPQHF
- | TRBV5-6 | CASGPWETQYF
- | TRBV7-2 | CASSGRYGVYTEAFF
once | TRBV5-1 | CASSRDLSYNEQFF
- | TRBV12-5 | CASGSHRGFNQPQHF
- | TRBV4-1 | CASSQTGYGYTF
- | TRBV5-4 | CAVGRNNEKLFF
few | TRBV13 | CASSPGRFGGNEQFF
few | TRBV6-1 | CASSPRQADSPLHF
- | TRBV9 | CASSVEGTDTQYF
few | TRBV25-1 | CASRGQLREKLFF
- | TRBV27 | CASSSWDRESEQYF
few | TRBV18 | CASSLGLAGNNEQFF
few | TRBV7-3 | CASSFKTSGGPPVSEQYF
- | TRBV28 | CASSTTGTGANVLTF
- | TRBV4-3 | CASSQPETGLYF
- | TRBV7-9 | CASSSGKRSPYEQYF
few | TRBV6-6 | CASSQGGGQPQHF
- | TRBV5-1 | CASSLATGQETQYF
- | TRBV19 | CASSGTVNTGELFF
- | TRBV6-5 | CASSGQGIYGYTF
- | TRBV15 | CATSRDGSGGFF
few | TRBV29-1 | CSAAPSGQETQYF
- | TRBV18 | CASSPDRGGETQYF
few | TRBV5-6 | CASTWGRGSTEAFF
- | TRBV27 | CASSRTGSGAKNIQYF
- | TRBV5-1 | CASSLSTGGGETQYF
- | TRBV29-1 | CSVEDLFRTGGHYGYTF
- | TRBV30 | CAWATGPEQYF
few | TRBV7-8 | CASSLGTHYNSPLHF
- | TRBV6-5 | CASRSGTGGRGELFF
few | TRBV5-1 | CASSGDRAETQYF